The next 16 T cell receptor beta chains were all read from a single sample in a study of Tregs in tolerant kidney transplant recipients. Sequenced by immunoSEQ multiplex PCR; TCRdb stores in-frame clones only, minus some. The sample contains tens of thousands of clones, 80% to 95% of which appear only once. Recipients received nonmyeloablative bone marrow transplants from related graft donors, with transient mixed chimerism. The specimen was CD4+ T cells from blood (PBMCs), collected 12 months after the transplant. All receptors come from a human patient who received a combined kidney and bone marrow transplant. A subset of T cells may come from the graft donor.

The CDR3 spells CASGLFAGRFKNIQYF. The CDR3 DNA reads as TGTGCTAGTGGTTTGTTTGCCGGGAGGTTCAAAAACATTCAGTACTTC. The chain uses TRBV12-5 and TRBJ2-4; 7 nucleotides match TRBD2. Trimming removed 2 bases from V and 3 bases from J; junction bases left unmatched: 7. CDR3 length: 16 residues. Looked up from germline, CDR1 is LGHNT and CDR2 is FRNRAP.

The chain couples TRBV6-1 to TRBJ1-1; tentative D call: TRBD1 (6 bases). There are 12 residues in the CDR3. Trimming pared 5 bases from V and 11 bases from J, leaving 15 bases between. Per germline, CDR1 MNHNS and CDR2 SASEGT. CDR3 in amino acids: CASSSIRGEAFF. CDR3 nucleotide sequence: TGTGCCAGCAGTAGTATCAGGGGTGAGGCTTTCTTT.

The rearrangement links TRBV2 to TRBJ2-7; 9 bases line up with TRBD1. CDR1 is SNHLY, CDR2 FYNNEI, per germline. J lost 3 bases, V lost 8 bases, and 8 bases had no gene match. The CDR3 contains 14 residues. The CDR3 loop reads CASDFGTGIYEQYF. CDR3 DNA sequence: TGTGCCAGCGATTTTGGGACAGGGATCTACGAGCAGTACTTC.

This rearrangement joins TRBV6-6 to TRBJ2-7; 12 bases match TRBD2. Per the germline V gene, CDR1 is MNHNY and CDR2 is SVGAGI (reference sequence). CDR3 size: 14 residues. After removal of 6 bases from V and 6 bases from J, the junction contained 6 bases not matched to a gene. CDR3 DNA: TGTGCCAGCAGATTACTAGCGGGAGGAGGCGAGCAGTACTTC. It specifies CASRLLAGGGEQYF.

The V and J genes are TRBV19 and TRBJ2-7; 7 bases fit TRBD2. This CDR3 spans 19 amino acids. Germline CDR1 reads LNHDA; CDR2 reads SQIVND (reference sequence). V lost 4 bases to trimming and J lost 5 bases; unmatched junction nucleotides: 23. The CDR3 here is CASSTGWASGLFHRHEQYF. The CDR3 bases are TGTGCCAGTAGTACCGGTTGGGCTAGCGGTCTCTTTCATCGCCACGAGCAGTACTTC.

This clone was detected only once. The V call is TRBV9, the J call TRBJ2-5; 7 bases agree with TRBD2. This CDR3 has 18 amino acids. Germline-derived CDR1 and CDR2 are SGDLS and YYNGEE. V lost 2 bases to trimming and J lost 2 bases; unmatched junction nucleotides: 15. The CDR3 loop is CASSVAAGKTQGQETQYF. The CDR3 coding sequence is TGTGCCAGCAGCGTGGCAGCGGGGAAAACGCAAGGGCAAGAGACCCAGTACTTC.

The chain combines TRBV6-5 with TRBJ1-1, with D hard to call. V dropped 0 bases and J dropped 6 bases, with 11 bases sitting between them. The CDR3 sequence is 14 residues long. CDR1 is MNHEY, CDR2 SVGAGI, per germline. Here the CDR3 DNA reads TGTGCCAGCAGTTACTCGACTTCCGGGTCTGAAGCTTTCTTT. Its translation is CASSYSTSGSEAFF.

In DNA form, the CDR3 reads TGTGCCAGCTCACCACGGGCAGGGCGGCTGGCTGAAGCTTTCTTT. This codes for CASSPRAGRLAEAFF. The J gene is TRBJ1-1, the V gene TRBV18, with D perhaps matching TRBD1 (5 bases). The V and J ends lost 1 base and 6 bases respectively, with 15 bases between them. The CDR3 is 15 residues long. Per the germline V gene, CDR1 is KGHSH and CDR2 is LQKENI. Full variable domain (remainder filled in from reference TRBV18 and TRBJ1-1): NAGVMQNPRHLVRRRGQEARLRCSPMKGHSHVYWYRQLPEEGLKFMVYLQKENIIDESGMPKERFSAEFPKEGPSILRIQQVVRGDSAAYFCASSPRAGRLAEAFFGQGTRLTVV.

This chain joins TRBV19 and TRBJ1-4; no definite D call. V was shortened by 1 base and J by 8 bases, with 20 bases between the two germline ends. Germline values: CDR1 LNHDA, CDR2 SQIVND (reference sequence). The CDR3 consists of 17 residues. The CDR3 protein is CASSIGRWPSRVEKLFF. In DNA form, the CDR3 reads TGTGCCAGTAGTATAGGTCGGTGGCCCTCTCGGGTGGAAAAACTGTTTTTT.

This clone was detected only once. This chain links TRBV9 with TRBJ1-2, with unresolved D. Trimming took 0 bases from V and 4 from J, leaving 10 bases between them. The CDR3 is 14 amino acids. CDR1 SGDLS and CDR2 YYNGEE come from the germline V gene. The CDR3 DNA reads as TGTGCCAGCAGCGTAGCTTGGAACAGCTATGGCTACACCTTC. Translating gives CASSVAWNSYGYTF.

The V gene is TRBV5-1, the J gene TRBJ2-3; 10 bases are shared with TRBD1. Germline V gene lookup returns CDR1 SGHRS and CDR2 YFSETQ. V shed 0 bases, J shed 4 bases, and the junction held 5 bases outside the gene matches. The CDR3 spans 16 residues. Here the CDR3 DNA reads TGCGCCAGCAGCTTGGCCGAGACAGGGGGCGCAGATACGCAGTATTTT. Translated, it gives CASSLAETGGADTQYF. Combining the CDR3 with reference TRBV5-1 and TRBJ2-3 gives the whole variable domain KAGVTQTPRYLIKTRGQQVTLSCSPISGHRSVSWYQQTPGQGLQFLFEYFSETQRNKGNFPGRFSGRQFSNSRSEMNVSTLELGDSALYLCASSLAETGGADTQYFGPGTRLTVL.

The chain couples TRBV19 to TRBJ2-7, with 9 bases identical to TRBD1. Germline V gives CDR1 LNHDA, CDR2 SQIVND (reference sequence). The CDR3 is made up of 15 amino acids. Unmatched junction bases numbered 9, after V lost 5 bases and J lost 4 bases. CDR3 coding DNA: TGTGCCAGTAGTGCAAACAGGGGGCGAGGGTACGAGCAGTACTTC. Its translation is CASSANRGRGYEQYF.

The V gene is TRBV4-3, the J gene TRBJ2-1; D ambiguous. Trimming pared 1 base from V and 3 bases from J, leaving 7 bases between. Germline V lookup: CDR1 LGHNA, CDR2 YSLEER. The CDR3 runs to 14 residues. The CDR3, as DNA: TGCGCCAGCAGCCAAGCCTCTAGCTACAATGAGCAGTTCTTC. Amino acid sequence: CASSQASSYNEQFF.

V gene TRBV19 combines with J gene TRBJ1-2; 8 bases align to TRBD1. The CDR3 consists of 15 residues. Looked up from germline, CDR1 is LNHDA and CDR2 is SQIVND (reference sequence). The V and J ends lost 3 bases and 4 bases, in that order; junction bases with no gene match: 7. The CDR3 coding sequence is TGTGCCAGTAGTATCCCGTCAGGGGGCGCCTATGGCTACACCTTC. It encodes CASSIPSGGAYGYTF.

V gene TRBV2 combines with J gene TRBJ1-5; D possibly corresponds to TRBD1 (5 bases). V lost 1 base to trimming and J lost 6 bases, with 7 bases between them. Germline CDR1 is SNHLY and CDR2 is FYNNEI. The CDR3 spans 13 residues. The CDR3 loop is CASSEGGAQPQHF. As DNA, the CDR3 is TGTGCCAGCAGTGAAGGGGGCGCTCAGCCCCAGCATTTT.

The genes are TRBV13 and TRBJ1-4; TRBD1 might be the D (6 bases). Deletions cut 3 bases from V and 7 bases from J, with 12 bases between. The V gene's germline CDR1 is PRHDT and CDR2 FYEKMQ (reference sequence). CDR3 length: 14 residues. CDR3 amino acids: CASSFRGGGEKLFF. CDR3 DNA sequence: TGTGCCAGCAGCTTCAGGGGTGGCGGTGAAAAACTGTTTTTT.